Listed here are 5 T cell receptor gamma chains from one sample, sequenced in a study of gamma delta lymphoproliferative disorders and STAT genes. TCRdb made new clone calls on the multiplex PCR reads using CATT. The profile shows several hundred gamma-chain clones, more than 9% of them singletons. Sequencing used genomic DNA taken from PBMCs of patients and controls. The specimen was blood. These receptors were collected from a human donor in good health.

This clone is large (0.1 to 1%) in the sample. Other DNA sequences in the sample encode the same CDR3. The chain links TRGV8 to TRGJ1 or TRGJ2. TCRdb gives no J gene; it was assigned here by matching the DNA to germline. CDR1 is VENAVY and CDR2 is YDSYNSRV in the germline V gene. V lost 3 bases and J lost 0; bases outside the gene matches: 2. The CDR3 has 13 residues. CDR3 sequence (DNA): TGTGCCACCTGGGATCCGAATTATTATAAGAAACTCTTT. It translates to CATWDPNYYKKLF.

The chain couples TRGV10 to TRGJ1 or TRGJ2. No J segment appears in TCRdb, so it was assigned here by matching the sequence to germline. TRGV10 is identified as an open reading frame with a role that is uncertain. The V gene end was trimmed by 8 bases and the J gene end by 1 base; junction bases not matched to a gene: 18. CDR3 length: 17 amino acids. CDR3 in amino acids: CAAWDPGVWVNYYKKLF. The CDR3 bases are TGTGCTGCGTGGGACCCGGGAGTGTGGGTAAATTATTATAAGAAACTCTTT.

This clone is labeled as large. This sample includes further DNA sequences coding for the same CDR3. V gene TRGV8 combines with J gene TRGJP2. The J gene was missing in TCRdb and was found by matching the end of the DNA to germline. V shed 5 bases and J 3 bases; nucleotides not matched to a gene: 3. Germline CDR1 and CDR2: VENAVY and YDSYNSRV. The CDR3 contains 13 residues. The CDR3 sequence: CATWARSDWIKTF. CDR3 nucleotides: TGTGCCACCTGGGCTCGTAGTGATTGGATCAAGACGTTT.

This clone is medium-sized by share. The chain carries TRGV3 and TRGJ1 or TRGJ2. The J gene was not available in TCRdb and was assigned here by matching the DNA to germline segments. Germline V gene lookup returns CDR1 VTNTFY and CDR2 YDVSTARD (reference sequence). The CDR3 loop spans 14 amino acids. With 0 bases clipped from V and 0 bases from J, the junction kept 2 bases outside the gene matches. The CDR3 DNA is TGTGCCACCTGGGACAGGCAGAATTATTATAAGAAACTCTTT. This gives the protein CATWDRQNYYKKLF.

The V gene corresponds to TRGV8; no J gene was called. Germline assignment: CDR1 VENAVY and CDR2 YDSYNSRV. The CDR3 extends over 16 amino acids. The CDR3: CATWDRGGSSDWIKTF. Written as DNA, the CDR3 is TGTGCCACCTGGGATAGGGGGGGAAGTAGTGATTGGATCAAAACGTTT.